A single T cell receptor beta chain is shown here with its context. The antigen is unknown. Germline-derived CDR1 and CDR2 are SGHNT and YENEEA. The CDR3 has 14 residues. V was clipped by 7 bases and J by 1 base; unmatched bases: 4. The data stem from a study of a mutant IDH1 vaccine in newly diagnosed glioma. Study as a whole: The sex distribution of treated patients was 62.5% male and 37.5% female, with a mean age of roughly 40 years. Prior therapy was radiotherapy, temozolomide, or both; most received both.

Study findings and constraints: Among top peripheral T cell clonotypes, changes seemed unrelated to pseudoprogression.

Time point indicated: baseline, week 1 (first vaccination visit). Treatment given: pre-vaccination baseline after standard-of-care therapy. New WHO grade 3 or 4 IDH1-mutant, ATRX-lost astrocytomas were present in all donors. The table came from immunoSEQ multiplex PCR; TCRdb's copy has only in-frame clones and leaves some out. The data contain about 51,000 clones, 70% to 80% of them singletons. This clonotype was sampled from a woman between 35 and 50 years old with glioma. The sequencing used PBMCs, collected from a glioma patient treated with radiotherapy, temozolomide or both. This sequence joins TRBV11-3 and TRBJ1-1; the match to TRBD1 covers 9 bases. CDR3 protein: CASIWTGENTEAFF. CDR3 DNA sequence: TGTGCCAGCATATGGACAGGGGAGAACACTGAAGCTTTCTTT.